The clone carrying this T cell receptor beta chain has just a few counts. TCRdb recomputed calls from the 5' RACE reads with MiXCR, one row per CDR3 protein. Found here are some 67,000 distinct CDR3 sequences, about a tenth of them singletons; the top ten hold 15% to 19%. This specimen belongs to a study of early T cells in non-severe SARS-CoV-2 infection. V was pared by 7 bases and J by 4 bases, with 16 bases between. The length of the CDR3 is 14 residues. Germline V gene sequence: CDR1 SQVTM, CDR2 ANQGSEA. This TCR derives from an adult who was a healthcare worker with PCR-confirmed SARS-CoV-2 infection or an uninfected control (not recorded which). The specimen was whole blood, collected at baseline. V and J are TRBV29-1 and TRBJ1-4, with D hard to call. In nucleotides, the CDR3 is TGCAGCGCCACGGCGGGCTTGGATAATGAAAAACTGTTTTTT. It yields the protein CSATAGLDNEKLFF.